This TCR beta chain was profiled in a study of human T cells and chemical hapten exposure. The table lists this clonotype with a few counts. Library construction involved attaching unique molecular identifiers to individual cDNA molecules, which allowed quantitative, reproducible TCR counting. TCRdb fed the RACE reads into MiXCR, producing one record per CDR3 protein. The table shows some 250,000 distinct CDR3 sequences, with 7.7% occurring only once. Noted time point: pre-sensitization, week 0. Treatment: therapeutic diphenylcyclopropenone sensitization with weekly scalp DPC. Alopecia patients, 18 to 70 years old and DPC-suitable, served as donors. The V end lost 6 bases, the J end lost 3 bases, and 15 bases lay between the germline ends. The CDR3 covers 15 residues.

The input for sequencing was whole blood, taken in connection with sensitization to the hapten diphenylcyclopropenone (DPC). The source of this sequence is a man in his late teens or twenties with alopecia areata. Some clones in this sample may be carry-over from other donors' samples. The chain links TRBV12-3 or TRBV12-4 to TRBJ1-5, with TRBD1 as a possible D gene (5 bases). The chain's CDR3 is CASSRSGRVNQPQHF. The CDR3 DNA reads TGTGCCAGCAGCCGGTCGGGCAGGGTCAATCAGCCCCAGCATTTT.